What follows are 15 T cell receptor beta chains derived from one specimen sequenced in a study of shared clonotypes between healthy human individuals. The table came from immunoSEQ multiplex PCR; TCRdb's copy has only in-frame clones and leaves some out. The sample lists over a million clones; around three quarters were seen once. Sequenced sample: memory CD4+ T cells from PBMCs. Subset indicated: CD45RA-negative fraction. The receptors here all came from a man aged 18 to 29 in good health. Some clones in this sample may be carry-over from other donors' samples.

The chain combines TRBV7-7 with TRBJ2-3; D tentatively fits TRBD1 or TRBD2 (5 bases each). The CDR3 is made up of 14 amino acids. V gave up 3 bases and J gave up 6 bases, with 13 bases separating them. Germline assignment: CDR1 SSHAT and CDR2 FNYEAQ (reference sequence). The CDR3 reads CASSFEGRGDTQYF. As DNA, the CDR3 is TGTGCCAGCAGCTTTGAGGGGCGCGGGGATACGCAGTATTTT.

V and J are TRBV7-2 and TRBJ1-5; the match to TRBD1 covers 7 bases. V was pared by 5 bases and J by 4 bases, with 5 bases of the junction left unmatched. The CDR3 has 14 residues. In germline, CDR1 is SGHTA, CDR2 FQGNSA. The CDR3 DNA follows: TGTGCCAGCAGCCAGGGGGGTACTAATCAGCCCCAGCATTTT. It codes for CASSQGGTNQPQHF.

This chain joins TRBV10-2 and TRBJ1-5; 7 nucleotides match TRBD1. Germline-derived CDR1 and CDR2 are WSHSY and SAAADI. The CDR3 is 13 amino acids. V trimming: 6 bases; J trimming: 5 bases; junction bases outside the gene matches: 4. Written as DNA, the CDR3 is TGCGCCAGCAGAGACAGGGACGATCAGCCCCAGCATTTT. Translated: CASRDRDDQPQHF.

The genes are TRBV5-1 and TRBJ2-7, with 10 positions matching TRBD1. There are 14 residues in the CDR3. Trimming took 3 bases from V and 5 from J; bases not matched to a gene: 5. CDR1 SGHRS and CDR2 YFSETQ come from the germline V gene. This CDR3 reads CASSSGTGEDEQYF. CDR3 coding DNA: TGCGCCAGCAGCTCCGGGACAGGGGAGGACGAGCAGTACTTC.

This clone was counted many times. The CDR3 coding sequence is TGTGCCAGTAGTTCCAGACAGAGCTCTAGCACAGATACGCAGTATTTT. Protein sequence: CASSSRQSSSTDTQYF. The genes are TRBV19 and TRBJ2-3; D possibly corresponds to TRBD1 (5 bases). Trimming stripped 5 bases from V and 0 bases from J, with 15 bases between. CDR1 is LNHDA and CDR2 is SQIVND in the germline V gene (reference sequence). This CDR3 has 16 residues.

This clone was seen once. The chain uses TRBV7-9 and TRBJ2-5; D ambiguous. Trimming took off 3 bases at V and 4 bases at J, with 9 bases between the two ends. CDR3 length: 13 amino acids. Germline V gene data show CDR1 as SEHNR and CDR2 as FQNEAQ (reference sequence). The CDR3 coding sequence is TGTGCCAGCAGCTTGAGAGCAAGAGAGACCCAGTACTTC. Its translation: CASSLRARETQYF.

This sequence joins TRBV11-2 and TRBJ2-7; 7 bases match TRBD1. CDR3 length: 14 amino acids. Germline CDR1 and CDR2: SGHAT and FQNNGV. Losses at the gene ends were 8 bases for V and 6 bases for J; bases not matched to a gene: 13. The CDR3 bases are TGTGCCAGCCAACTTAACTCCAGGGGGACCGAGCAGTACTTC. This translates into CASQLNSRGTEQYF.

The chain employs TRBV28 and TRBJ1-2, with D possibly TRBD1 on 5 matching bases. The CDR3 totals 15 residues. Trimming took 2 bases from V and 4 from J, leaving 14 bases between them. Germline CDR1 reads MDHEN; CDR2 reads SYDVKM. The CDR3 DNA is TGTGCCAGCAGTTTACCGACAGTCAAACTCTATGGCTACACCTTC. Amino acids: CASSLPTVKLYGYTF.

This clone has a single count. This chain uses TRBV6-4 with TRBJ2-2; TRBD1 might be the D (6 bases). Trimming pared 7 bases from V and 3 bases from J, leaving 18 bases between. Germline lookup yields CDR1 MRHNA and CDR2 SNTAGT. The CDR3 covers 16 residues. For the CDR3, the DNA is TGTGCCAGCACTTCCCCCGGGACAAGCTACACCGGGGAGCTGTTTTTT. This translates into CASTSPGTSYTGELFF.

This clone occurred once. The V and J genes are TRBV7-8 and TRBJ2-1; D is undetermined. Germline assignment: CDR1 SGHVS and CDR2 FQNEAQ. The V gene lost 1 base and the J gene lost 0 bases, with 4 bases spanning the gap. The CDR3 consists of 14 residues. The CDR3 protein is CASSLGSSYNEQFF. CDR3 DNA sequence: TGTGCCAGCAGCTTAGGCAGCTCCTACAATGAGCAGTTCTTC.

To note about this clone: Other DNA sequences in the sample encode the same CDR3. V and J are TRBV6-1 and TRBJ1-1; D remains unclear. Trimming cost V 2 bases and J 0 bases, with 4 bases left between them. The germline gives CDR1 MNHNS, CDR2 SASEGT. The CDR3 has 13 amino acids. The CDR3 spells CASSESMNTEAFF. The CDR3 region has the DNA TGTGCCAGCAGTGAATCCATGAACACTGAAGCTTTCTTT.

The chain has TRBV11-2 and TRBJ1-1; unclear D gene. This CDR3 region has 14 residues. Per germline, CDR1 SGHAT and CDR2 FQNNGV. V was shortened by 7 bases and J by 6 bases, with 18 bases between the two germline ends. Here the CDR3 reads CASTPATRPPEAFF. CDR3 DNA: TGTGCCAGCACCCCGGCGACCCGGCCCCCTGAAGCTTTCTTT.

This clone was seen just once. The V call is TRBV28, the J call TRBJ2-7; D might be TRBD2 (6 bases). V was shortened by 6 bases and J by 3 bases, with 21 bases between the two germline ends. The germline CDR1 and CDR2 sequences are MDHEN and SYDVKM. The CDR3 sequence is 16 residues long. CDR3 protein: CASRGRTAERYYEQYF. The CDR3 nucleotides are TGTGCCAGCAGAGGGAGGACGGCCGAACGTTACTACGAGCAGTACTTC.

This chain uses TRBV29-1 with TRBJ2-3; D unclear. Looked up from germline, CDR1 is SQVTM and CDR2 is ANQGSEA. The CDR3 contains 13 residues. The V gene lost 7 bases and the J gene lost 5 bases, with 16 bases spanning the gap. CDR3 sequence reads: CSAEIRRKDTQYF. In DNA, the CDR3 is TGCAGCGCCGAGATACGCCGGAAAGATACGCAGTATTTT.

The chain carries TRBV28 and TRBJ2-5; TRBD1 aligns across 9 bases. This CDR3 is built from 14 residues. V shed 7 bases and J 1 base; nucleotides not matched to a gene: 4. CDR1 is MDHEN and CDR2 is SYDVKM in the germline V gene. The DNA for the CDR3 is TGTGCCAGCACCGGGACAGGGAGCCAAGAGACCCAGTACTTC. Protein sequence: CASTGTGSQETQYF.